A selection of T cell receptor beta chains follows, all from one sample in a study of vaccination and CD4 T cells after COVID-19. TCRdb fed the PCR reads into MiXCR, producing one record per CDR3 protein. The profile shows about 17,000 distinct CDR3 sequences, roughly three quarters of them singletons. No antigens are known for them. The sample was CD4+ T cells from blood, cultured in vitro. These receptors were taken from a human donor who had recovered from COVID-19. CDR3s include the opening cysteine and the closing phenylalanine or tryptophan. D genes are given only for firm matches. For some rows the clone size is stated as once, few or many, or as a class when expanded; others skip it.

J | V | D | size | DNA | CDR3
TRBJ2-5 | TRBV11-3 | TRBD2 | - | TGTGCCAGCAGCATGACTAGCGGTCCGGAGACCCAGTACTTC | CASSMTSGPETQYF
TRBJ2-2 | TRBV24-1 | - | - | TGTGCCACCAGTGATTTCAGCGGGGAGCTGTTTTTT | CATSDFSGELFF
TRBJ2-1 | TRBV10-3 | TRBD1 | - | TGTGCCATCACACAGGACAGGGTTTACAATGAGCAGTTCTTC | CAITQDRVYNEQFF
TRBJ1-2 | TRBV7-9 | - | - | TGTGCCAGCAGCCGGGAGGGTGGCTACACCTTC | CASSREGGYTF
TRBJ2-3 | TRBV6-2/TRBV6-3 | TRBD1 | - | TGCGCCAGCAGTTACCAAACAGGGGGCAACACAGATACGCAGTATTTT | CASSYQTGGNTDTQYF
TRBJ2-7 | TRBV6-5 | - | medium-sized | TGTGCCAGCAGTTACTCAACAAGCTCCTACGAGCAGTACTTC | CASSYSTSSYEQYF
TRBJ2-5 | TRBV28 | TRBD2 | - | TGTGCCAGCAGTTTTTCGATGGCGGGAGCGGGAGAGACCCAGTACTTC | CASSFSMAGAGETQYF
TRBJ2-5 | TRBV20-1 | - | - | TGCAGTGGGCTGAACCAAGAGACCCAGTACTTC | CSGLNQETQYF
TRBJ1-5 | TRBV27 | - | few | TGTGCCAGTGGGTTGAGCAATCAGCCCCAGCATTTT | CASGLSNQPQHF
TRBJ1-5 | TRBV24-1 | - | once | TGTGCCACCAGTGATATCTACCCCAGGCCCCATGGCAATCAGCCCCAGCATTTT | CATSDIYPRPHGNQPQHF
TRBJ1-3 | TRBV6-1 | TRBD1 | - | TGTGCCAGCGGACAGGGCACCGGAAACACCATATATTTT | CASGQGTGNTIYF
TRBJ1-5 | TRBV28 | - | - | TGTGCCAGCAGCGGGGGGACCCGCCGGGATCAGCCCCAGCATTTT | CASSGGTRRDQPQHF
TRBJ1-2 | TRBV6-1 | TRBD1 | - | TGTGCCAGCAGTCGCGGACAGGGAGGTGGTGGCTACACCTTC | CASSRGQGGGGYTF
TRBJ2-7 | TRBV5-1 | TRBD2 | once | TGCGCCAGCAGCCCCTCGGCTAGCGGGTCCTACGAGCAGTACTTC | CASSPSASGSYEQYF
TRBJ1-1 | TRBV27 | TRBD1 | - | TGTGCCAGCAGTTTATCCCCGGGCAGGGGGCTGATGAACACTGAAGCTTTCTTT | CASSLSPGRGLMNTEAFF
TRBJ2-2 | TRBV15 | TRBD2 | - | TGTGCCACCAGCCCCCCCGGGGCGGGAGGCACCGGGGAGCTGTTTTTT | CATSPPGAGGTGELFF
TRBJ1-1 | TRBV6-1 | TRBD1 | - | TGTGCCAGCAGAGCGACAGGGACCAGAACTGAAGCTTTCTTT | CASRATGTRTEAFF
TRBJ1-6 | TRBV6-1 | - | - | TGTGCCAGTTCACCCAGGGGTAATTCACCCCTCCACTTT | CASSPRGNSPLHF
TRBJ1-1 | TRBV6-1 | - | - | TGTGCCAGCAGTGAAGATAGAGGCTCCAAAGCTTTCTTT | CASSEDRGSKAFF
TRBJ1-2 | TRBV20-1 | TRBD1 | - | TGCAGTGCTAGTCGCACAACAGGGGGGCCTTTGGCTGGCTACACCTTC | CSASRTTGGPLAGYTF
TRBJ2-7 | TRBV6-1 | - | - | TGTGCCAGCAGGCTCGAGACAGGATCTTTATCCTACGAGCAGTACTTC | CASRLETGSLSYEQYF
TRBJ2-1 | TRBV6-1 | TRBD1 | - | TGTGCCACCCTCGGGACAGGGCCTCGGGGCTCCTACAATGAGCAGTTCTTC | CATLGTGPRGSYNEQFF
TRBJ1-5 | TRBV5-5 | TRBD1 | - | TGTGCCAGCAGCCCACGAGGACAGGGCTACTATAGCAATCAGCCCCAGCATTTT | CASSPRGQGYYSNQPQHF
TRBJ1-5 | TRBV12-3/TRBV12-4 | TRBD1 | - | TGTGCCAACAACCGGAGGGAGGGGGCGTCGAATCAGCCCCAGCATTTT | CANNRREGASNQPQHF
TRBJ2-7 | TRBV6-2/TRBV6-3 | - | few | TGTGCCATCCGAGGATCTGGGGTGGACGAGCAGTACTTC | CAIRGSGVDEQYF
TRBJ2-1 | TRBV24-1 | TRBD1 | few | TGTGGGGACAGGGGGTGCAATGAGCAGTTCTTC | CGDRGCNEQFF
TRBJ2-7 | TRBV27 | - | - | TGTGCCAGCAGTTTATACGCAGGGGGGTCCTACGAGCAGTACTTC | CASSLYAGGSYEQYF
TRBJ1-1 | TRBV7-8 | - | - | TGTGCCAGCAGCTCATACAGGGACATGAACACTGAAGCTTTCTTT | CASSSYRDMNTEAFF
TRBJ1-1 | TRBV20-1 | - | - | TGCAGTGTCCGTCGTGCCGACACTGAAGCTTTCTTT | CSVRRADTEAFF
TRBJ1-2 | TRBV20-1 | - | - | TGCAGTGCTAGACGGGACAAACTTAACTATGGCTACACCTTC | CSARRDKLNYGYTF
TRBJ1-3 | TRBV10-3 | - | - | TGTGCCATCAACAACAGGGTTGGAAACACCATATATTTT | CAINNRVGNTIYF
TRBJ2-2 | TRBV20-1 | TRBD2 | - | TGCAGTGTCAGGCGGGGGATCGTTACCGGGGAGCTGTTTTTT | CSVRRGIVTGELFF
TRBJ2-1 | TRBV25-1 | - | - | TGTGCCAGCAGTCCCCGAGGCACTCGTGGTGAGCAGTTCTTC | CASSPRGTRGEQFF
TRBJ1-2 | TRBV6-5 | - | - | TGTGCCAGCAGTTACTCGAGGACTAACTATGGCTACACCTTC | CASSYSRTNYGYTF
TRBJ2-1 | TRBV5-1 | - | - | TGCGCCAGCAGCCCCCGGGGGACAAGCTCCTACAATGAGCAGTTCTTC | CASSPRGTSSYNEQFF
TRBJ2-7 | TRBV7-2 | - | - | TGTGCCAGCAGCTTAGATCCCCTGACCGGACGGGAGCAGTACTTC | CASSLDPLTGREQYF
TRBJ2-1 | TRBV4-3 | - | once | TGCGCCAGCAGCCAAGAGCCGGGACGCAATGAGCAGTTCTTC | CASSQEPGRNEQFF
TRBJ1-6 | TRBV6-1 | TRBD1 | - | TGTGCCAGCAAAACTGACAGGGCCGGTAATTCACCCCTCCACTTT | CASKTDRAGNSPLHF
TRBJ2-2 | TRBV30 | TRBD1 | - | TGTGCCTGGACCCGGGACAGTAACACCGGGGAGCTGTTTTTT | CAWTRDSNTGELFF
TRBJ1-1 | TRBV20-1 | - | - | TGCAGTGCCCTGACAGACGACATGAACACTGAAGCTTTCTTT | CSALTDDMNTEAFF
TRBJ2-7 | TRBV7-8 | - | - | TGTGCCAGCAGCTTAGGACGGCTACACCTATACGAGCAGTACTTC | CASSLGRLHLYEQYF
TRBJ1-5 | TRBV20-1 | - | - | TGCAGTGCTACCGAGCCGGCCTTGGAGAAATATCAGCCCCAGCATTTT | CSATEPALEKYQPQHF
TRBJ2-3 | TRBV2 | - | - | TGTGCCAGCAGCCCCTGGGGGGATACGCAGTATTTT | CASSPWGDTQYF
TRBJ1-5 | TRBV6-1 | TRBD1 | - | TGTGCCAGCAACACCAGGGGGCGAAGCAATCAGCCCCAGCATTTT | CASNTRGRSNQPQHF
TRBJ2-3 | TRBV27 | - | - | TGTGCCAGCAGTTTCCTAACTAGCACAGATACGCAGTATTTT | CASSFLTSTDTQYF